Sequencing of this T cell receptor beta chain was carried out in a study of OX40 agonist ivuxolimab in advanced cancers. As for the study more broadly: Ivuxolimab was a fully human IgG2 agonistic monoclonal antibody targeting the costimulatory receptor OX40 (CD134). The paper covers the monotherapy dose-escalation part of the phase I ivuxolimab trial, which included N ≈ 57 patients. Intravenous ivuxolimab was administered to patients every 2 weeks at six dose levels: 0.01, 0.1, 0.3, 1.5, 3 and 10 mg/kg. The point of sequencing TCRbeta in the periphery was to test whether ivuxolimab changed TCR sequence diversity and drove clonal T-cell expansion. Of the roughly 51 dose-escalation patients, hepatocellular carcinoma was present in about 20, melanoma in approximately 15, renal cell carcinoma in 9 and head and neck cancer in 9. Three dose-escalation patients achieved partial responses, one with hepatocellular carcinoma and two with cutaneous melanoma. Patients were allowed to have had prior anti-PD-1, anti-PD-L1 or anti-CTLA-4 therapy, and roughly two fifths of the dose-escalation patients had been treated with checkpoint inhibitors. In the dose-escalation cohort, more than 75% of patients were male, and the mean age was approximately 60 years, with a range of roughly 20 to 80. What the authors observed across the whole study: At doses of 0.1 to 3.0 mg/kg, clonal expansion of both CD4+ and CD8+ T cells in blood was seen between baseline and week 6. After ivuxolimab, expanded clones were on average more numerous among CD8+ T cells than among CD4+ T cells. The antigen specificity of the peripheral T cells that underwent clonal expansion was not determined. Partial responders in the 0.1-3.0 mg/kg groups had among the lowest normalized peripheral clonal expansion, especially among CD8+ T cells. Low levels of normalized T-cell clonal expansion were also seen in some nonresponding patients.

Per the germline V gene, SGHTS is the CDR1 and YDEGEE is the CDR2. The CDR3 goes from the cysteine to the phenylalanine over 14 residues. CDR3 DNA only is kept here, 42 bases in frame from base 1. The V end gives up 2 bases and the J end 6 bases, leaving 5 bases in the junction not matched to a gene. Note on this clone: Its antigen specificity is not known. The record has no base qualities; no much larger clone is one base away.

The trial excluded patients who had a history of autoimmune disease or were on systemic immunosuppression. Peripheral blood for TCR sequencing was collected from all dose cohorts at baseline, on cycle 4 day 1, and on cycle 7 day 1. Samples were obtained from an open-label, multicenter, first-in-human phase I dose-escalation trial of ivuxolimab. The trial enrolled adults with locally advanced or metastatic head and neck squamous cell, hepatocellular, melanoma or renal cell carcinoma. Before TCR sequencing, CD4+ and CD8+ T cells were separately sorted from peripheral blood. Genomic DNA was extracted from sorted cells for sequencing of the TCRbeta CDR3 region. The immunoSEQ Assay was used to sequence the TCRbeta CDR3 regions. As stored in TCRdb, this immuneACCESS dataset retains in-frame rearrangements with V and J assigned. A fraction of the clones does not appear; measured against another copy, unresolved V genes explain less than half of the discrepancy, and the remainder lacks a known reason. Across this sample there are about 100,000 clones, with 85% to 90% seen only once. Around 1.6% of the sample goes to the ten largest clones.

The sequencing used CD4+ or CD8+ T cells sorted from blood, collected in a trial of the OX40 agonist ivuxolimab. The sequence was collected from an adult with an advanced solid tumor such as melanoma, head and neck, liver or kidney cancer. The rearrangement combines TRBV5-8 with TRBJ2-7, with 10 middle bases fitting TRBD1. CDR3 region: CASSFLGQGSEQYF. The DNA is TGTGCCAGCAGCTTCCTGGGACAGGGGAGCGAGCAGTACTTC.